Listed below are T cell receptor beta chains from one sample, sequenced in a study of human T cells and chemical hapten exposure. TCRdb called the RACE reads again in MiXCR, with one record for every CDR3 protein. The sample consists of about 380,000 distinct CDR3 sequences, around 4.8% of them appearing once. The specimen comprised whole blood, sampled in connection with sensitization to the hapten diphenylcyclopropenone (DPC). The receptors originated from a woman in her forties or fifties with alopecia areata. Some clones in this sample may be carry-over from other donors' samples. The CDR3 runs from the conserved cysteine through the conserved F or W. Each record gives: D gene, J gene, clone size, V gene, CDR3 DNA, CDR3 protein. The D gene is left open where the match is weak. Clone size is given for some rows only: seen once, a few or many times, or a class if the clone is expanded.

d_gene: NA
j_gene: TRBJ2-6
abundance: NA
v_gene: TRBV6-2/TRBV6-3
CDR3nt: TGTGCCAGCAAGCCTAGACGGACCGACTCTGGGGCCAACGTCCTGACTTTC
CDR3aa: CASKPRRTDSGANVLTF

d_gene: TRBD1
j_gene: TRBJ2-3
abundance: many
v_gene: TRBV9
CDR3nt: TGTGCCAGCAGTGTGAAGGACAGGGGGCGGTCCCGCACAGATACGCAGTATTTT
CDR3aa: CASSVKDRGRSRTDTQYF

d_gene: NA
j_gene: TRBJ2-5
abundance: many
v_gene: TRBV15
CDR3nt: TGTGCCACCAGCAGAGATCACGGAGGGGAGACCCAGTACTTC
CDR3aa: CATSRDHGGETQYF

d_gene: NA
j_gene: TRBJ2-3
abundance: NA
v_gene: TRBV6-1
CDR3nt: TGTGCCAGCAAACTCTCTAGCACAGATACGCAGTATTTT
CDR3aa: CASKLSSTDTQYF

d_gene: TRBD1
j_gene: TRBJ1-6
abundance: few
v_gene: TRBV7-2
CDR3nt: TGTGCCAGCAGCCCACGGACAGGGGATATTACACCCCTCCACTTT
CDR3aa: CASSPRTGDITPLHF

d_gene: TRBD2
j_gene: TRBJ2-3
abundance: many
v_gene: TRBV7-2
CDR3nt: TGTGCCAGCAGCTTATCGGAGGGCGGGAGGGCAGAGGATACGCAGTATTTT
CDR3aa: CASSLSEGGRAEDTQYF

d_gene: TRBD2
j_gene: TRBJ2-7
abundance: many
v_gene: TRBV7-9
CDR3nt: TGTGCCAGCAGCCACCCAGCTCTAGCGGGGGCCACCTACGAGCAGTACTTC
CDR3aa: CASSHPALAGATYEQYF

d_gene: NA
j_gene: TRBJ2-5
abundance: many
v_gene: TRBV3-1
CDR3nt: TGTGCCAGCGCCCGGGGACGCCAGTCTCTACAAGAGACCCAGTACTTC
CDR3aa: CASARGRQSLQETQYF

d_gene: NA
j_gene: TRBJ1-3
abundance: few
v_gene: TRBV2
CDR3nt: TGTGCCACCAAGAGTTCCCAGAATACTGGAAACACCATATATTTT
CDR3aa: CATKSSQNTGNTIYF

d_gene: NA
j_gene: TRBJ1-1
abundance: NA
v_gene: TRBV3-1
CDR3nt: TGTGCCAGCAGCCATGGCGGCGTGAACACTGAAGCTTTCTTT
CDR3aa: CASSHGGVNTEAFF

d_gene: NA
j_gene: TRBJ1-6
abundance: NA
v_gene: TRBV5-1
CDR3nt: TGCGCCAGCAGCGAAGAGATCCGGGCCACCCTCCACTTT
CDR3aa: CASSEEIRATLHF

d_gene: TRBD2
j_gene: TRBJ2-1
abundance: few
v_gene: TRBV5-6
CDR3nt: TGTGCCAGCAGCTTTGGACTAGCACGAACGGGGCAGTTCTTC
CDR3aa: CASSFGLARTGQFF

d_gene: NA
j_gene: TRBJ1-5
abundance: NA
v_gene: TRBV12-3/TRBV12-4
CDR3nt: TGTGCCAGCAGTTTGGATGGGGGGAGAGGGCAGCCCCAGCATTTT
CDR3aa: CASSLDGGRGQPQHF

d_gene: NA
j_gene: TRBJ1-4
abundance: many
v_gene: TRBV4-1
CDR3nt: TGCGCCAGCAGCCAAGTTGGTGCAACTAATGAAAAACTGTTTTTT
CDR3aa: CASSQVGATNEKLFF

d_gene: NA
j_gene: TRBJ1-4
abundance: many
v_gene: TRBV5-6
CDR3nt: TGTGCCAGCAGCTCGTACAGGGTTAGCGATGAAAAACTGTTTTTT
CDR3aa: CASSSYRVSDEKLFF

d_gene: NA
j_gene: TRBJ1-1
abundance: few
v_gene: TRBV20-1
CDR3nt: TGCAGTGCTAGAGATACTCCAGGTGGAAGGCCTGAAGCTTTCTTT
CDR3aa: CSARDTPGGRPEAFF

d_gene: TRBD2
j_gene: TRBJ2-1
abundance: few
v_gene: TRBV12-3/TRBV12-4
CDR3nt: TGTGCCAGCAGTTTAAGCGGGGGGGTTAACAATGAGCAGTTCTTC
CDR3aa: CASSLSGGVNNEQFF

d_gene: NA
j_gene: TRBJ1-2
abundance: many
v_gene: TRBV4-3
CDR3nt: TGCGCCAGCAGCCAAGATCCCGGGGACGGCTATGGCTACACCTTC
CDR3aa: CASSQDPGDGYGYTF

d_gene: TRBD1
j_gene: TRBJ1-1
abundance: many
v_gene: TRBV29-1
CDR3nt: TGCAGCGTTGAAGACTGGACAGGGATGAACACTGAAGCTTTCTTT
CDR3aa: CSVEDWTGMNTEAFF

d_gene: NA
j_gene: TRBJ2-5
abundance: many
v_gene: TRBV29-1
CDR3nt: TGCAGCGTGGGCGGAGGGCGAGGGACCCAGTACTTC
CDR3aa: CSVGGGRGTQYF

d_gene: NA
j_gene: TRBJ1-2
abundance: NA
v_gene: TRBV6-5
CDR3nt: TGTGCCAGCATGAGGAGGGGGGAGTGGCAGGGCTACACCTTC
CDR3aa: CASMRRGEWQGYTF

d_gene: NA
j_gene: TRBJ1-6
abundance: many
v_gene: TRBV7-3
CDR3nt: TGTGCCAGCAGCTTATCCGGGAATTCACCCCTCCACTTT
CDR3aa: CASSLSGNSPLHF

d_gene: TRBD1
j_gene: TRBJ2-5
abundance: many
v_gene: TRBV5-5
CDR3nt: TGTGCCAGCAGCTTGTCCGGGACAGGGCAAGAGACCCAGTACTTC
CDR3aa: CASSLSGTGQETQYF

d_gene: NA
j_gene: TRBJ1-1
abundance: NA
v_gene: TRBV29-1
CDR3nt: TGCAGCGTTCACCTAACGGGACACATTAACACTGAAGCTTTCTTT
CDR3aa: CSVHLTGHINTEAFF

d_gene: TRBD1
j_gene: TRBJ1-6
abundance: many
v_gene: TRBV12-3/TRBV12-4
CDR3nt: TGTGCCAGCAGTCCGATCGGGACAGTCAATTCACCCCTCCACTTT
CDR3aa: CASSPIGTVNSPLHF

d_gene: NA
j_gene: TRBJ1-5
abundance: many
v_gene: TRBV9
CDR3nt: TGTGCCAGCAGCGTAGGCCCAGACAGCAATCAGCCCCAGCATTTT
CDR3aa: CASSVGPDSNQPQHF